The clone carrying this T cell receptor (beta chain) was seen many times. Its antigen is still unknown. This entry belongs to a study of T cells after yellow fever vaccination. Study in general: SMART-Seq v4 Ultra Low Input prepared libraries from low-cell fractions. Findings and caveats of the study: Reappearance after the booster was observed for most primary-vaccination clones (about 97% CD4, over 75% CD8). Some clonotypes were seen in both the CD4 and the CD8 compartments. These made up a small share and likely arose from convergent recombination. Bulk-population clonotypes that are abundant could appear as contaminants in FACS-sorted repertoires.

One entry per CDR3 protein results from TCRdb running MiXCR on the 5' RACE reads. The sample lists 300,000 to 350,000 distinct CDR3 sequences, around 3.9% occurring once. The V gene lost 5 bases and the J gene lost 0 bases, with 11 bases spanning the gap. The CDR3 is made up of 13 amino acids. Germline CDR1 is DFQATT and CDR2 is SNEGSKA (reference sequence). The input for sequencing was PBMCs, taken 5 days after the yellow fever booster vaccination. This sequence was found in a man younger than 35 who received the YFV17D yellow fever vaccine. V usage is TRBV20-1 and J usage is TRBJ2-7, with D possibly being TRBD1 (7 bases). DNA for the CDR3: TGCAGTGCTGCGGGACAGCCCTCCTACGAGCAGTACTTC. Translated: CSAAGQPSYEQYF.